This T cell receptor (beta chain) appears in the sequencing data of a study of blood T cell repertoires in COVID-19. On the study more broadly: The United States, Italy and Spain were the sources of the acute and convalescent COVID-19 samples. Sources were T cells, B-cell-depleted T cells, or PBMCs; the material itself was cDNA or gDNA.

The CDR3 extends over 17 amino acids. Germline CDR1 is SNHLY and CDR2 is FYNNEI. V trimming: 5 bases; J trimming: 0 bases; junction bases outside the gene matches: 11. As processed by the authors: Estimates of nucleated cell counts were drawn from the amplification of reference gene primers. Profiled with immunoSEQ multiplex PCR; TCRdb holds only in-frame clones, not every one. V and J calls and clone size come straight from that table; D and trimming were deduced from the DNA. The repertoire holds roughly 300,000 clones, with over 75% as singletons. Sequenced sample: peripheral blood. This TCR was sampled from a young man with active or convalescent COVID-19. V usage is TRBV2 and J usage is TRBJ2-7; 9 bases fit TRBD1. Here the CDR3 reads CASSHSRQGEGSYEQYF. The DNA for the CDR3 is TGTGCCAGCAGTCACAGCAGACAGGGGGAAGGCTCCTACGAGCAGTACTTC.